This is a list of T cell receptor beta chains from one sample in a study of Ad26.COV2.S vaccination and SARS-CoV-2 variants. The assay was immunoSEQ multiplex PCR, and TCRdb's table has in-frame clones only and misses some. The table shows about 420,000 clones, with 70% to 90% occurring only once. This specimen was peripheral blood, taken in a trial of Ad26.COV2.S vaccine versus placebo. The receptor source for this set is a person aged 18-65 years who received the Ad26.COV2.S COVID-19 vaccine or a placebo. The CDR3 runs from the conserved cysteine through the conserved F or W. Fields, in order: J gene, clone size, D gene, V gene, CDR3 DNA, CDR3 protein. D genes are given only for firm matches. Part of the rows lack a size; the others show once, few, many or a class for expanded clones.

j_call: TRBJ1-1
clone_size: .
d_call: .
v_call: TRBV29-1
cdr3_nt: TGCAGCGGCTACAGGGATTCCACTGAAGCTTTCTTT
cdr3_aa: CSGYRDSTEAFF

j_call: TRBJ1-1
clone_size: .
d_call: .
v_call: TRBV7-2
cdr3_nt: TGTGCCAGCAGCTTAGGCCCCCGGGGTGAGAACACTGAAGCTTTCTTT
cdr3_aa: CASSLGPRGENTEAFF

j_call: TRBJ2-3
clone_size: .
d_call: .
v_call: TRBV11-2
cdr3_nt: TGTGCCAGCAGCTTAGCTTTCGGATCAGATACGCAGTATTTT
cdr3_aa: CASSLAFGSDTQYF

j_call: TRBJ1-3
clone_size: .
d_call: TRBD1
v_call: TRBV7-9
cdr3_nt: TGTGCCAGCAGCTGGGGACAGGCGGTCCCTGGAAACACCATATATTTT
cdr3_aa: CASSWGQAVPGNTIYF

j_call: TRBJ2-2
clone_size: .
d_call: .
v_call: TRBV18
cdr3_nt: TGTGCCAGCTCTCCGAGGACGATCAGGGATCCCGGGGAGCTGTTTTTT
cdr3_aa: CASSPRTIRDPGELFF

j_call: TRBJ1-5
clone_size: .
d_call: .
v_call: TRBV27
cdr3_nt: TGTGCCAGCAGTTTAGCTTACCCAGGGAGCAATAGCAATCAGCCCCAGCATTTT
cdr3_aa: CASSLAYPGSNSNQPQHF

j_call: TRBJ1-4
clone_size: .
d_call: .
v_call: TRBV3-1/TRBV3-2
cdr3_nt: TGTGCCAGCAGTACATCTTCTTATAATGAAAAACTGTTTTTT
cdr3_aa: CASSTSSYNEKLFF

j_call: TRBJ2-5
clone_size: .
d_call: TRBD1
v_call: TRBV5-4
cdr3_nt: TGTGCCAGCAGGGACAGGGTTCGAGAGACCCAGTACTTC
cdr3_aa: CASRDRVRETQYF

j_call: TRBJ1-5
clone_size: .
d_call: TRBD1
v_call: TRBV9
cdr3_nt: TGTGCCAGCAGCGCCGGGACAGGGGGAAATCAGCCCCAGCATTTT
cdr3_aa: CASSAGTGGNQPQHF

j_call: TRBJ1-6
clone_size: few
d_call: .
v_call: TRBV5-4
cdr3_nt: TGTGCCAGCAGCTTGGACGGGGGGAGAGGGTCCTATAATTCACCCCTCCACTTT
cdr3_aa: CASSLDGGRGSYNSPLHF

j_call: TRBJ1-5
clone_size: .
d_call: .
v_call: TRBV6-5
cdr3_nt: TGTGCCAGCGGGCGTGGGGCTGGGCGCAATCAGCCCCAGCATTTT
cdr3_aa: CASGRGAGRNQPQHF

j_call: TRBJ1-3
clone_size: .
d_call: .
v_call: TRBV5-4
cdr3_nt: TGTGCCAGCAGCCCGGGAGGGCGGGACTCTGGAAACACCATATATTTT
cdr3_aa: CASSPGGRDSGNTIYF

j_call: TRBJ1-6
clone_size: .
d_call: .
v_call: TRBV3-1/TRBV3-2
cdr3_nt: TGTGCCAGCAGCCAGTGGGACGGTAGAAATTCACCCCTCCACTTT
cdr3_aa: CASSQWDGRNSPLHF

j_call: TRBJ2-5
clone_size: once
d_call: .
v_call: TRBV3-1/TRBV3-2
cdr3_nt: TGTGCCAGCAGCCAGCGGGGAGAGGGGACCCAGTACTTC
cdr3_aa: CASSQRGEGTQYF

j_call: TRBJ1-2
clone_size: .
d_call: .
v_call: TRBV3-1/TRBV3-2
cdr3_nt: TGTGCCAGCAGCCTTTGGGGTGGTATTATGGTTAACTATGGCTACACCTTC
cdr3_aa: CASSLWGGIMVNYGYTF

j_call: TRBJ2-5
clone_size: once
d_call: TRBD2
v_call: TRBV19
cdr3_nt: TGTGCCACGCGGGGGGGAAGAGAGACCCAGTACTTC
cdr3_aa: CATRGGRETQYF

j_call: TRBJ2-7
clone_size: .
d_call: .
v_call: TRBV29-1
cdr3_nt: TGCAGCGCCCGGCGGGGAGATTCCTACGAGCAGTACTTC
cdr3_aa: CSARRGDSYEQYF

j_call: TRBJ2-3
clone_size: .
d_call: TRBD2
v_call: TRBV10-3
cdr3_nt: TGTGCCATCAGTGCCAGCGGGGGAAAAACAAGCACAGATACGCAGTATTTT
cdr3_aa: CAISASGGKTSTDTQYF

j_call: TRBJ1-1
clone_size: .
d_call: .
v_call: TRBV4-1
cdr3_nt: TGCGCCAGCAGCCCCGTATGGCGGACTGAAGCTTTCTTT
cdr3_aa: CASSPVWRTEAFF